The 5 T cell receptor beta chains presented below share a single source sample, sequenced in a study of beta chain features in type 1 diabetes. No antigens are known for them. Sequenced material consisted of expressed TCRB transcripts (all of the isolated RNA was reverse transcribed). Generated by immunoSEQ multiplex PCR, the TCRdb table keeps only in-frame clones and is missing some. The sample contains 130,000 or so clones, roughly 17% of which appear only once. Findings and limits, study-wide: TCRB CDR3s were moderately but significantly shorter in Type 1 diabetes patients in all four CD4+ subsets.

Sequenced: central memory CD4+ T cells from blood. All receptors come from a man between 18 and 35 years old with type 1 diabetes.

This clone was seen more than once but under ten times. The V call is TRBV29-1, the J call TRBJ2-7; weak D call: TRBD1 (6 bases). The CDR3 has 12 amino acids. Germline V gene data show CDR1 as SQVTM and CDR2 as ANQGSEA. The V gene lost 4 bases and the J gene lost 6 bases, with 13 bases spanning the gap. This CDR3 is CSVGQGHSEQYF. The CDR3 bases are TGCAGCGTTGGGCAGGGACATAGCGAGCAGTACTTC.

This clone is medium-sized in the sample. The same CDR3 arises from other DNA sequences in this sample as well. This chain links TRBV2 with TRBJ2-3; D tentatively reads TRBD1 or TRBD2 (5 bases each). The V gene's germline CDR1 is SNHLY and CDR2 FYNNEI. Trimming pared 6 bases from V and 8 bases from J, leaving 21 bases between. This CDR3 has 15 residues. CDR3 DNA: TGTGCCAGCAGGTTACAATCGGGGACGGTTCGTACGCAGTATTTT. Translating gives CASRLQSGTVRTQYF.

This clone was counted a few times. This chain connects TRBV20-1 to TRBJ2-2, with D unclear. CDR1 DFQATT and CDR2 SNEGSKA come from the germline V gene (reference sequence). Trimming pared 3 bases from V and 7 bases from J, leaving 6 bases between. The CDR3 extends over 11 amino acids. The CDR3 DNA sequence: TGCAGTGCTAGTGAAAACGGGGAGCTGTTTTTT. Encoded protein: CSASENGELFF.

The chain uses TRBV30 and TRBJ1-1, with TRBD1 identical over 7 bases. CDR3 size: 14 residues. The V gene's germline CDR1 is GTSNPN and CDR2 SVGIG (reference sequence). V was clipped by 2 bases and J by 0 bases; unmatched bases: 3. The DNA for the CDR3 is TGTGCCTGGAGTTTGGGACAGATGAACACTGAAGCTTTCTTT. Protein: CAWSLGQMNTEAFF. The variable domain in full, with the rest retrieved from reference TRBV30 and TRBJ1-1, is SQTIHQWPATLVQPVGSPLSLECTVEGTSNPNLYWYRQAAGRGLQLLFYSVGIGQISSEVPQNLSASRPQDRQFILSSKKLLLSDSGFYLCAWSLGQMNTEAFFGQGTRLTVV.

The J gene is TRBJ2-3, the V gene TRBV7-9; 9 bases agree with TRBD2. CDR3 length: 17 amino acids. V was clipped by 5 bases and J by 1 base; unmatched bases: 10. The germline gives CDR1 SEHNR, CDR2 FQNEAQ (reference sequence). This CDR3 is CASSPSTSGPRTDTQYF. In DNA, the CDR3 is TGTGCCAGCAGCCCATCTACTAGCGGGCCTCGCACAGATACGCAGTATTTT.